The 13 T cell receptor beta chains reported below all come from one sample, sequenced in a study of blood T cell repertoires in COVID-19. Using immunoSEQ multiplex PCR, the repertoire was profiled, and TCRdb retains in-frame clones only, with some absent. The data hold 300,000 to 500,000 clones, with 88% observed a single time. What was sequenced was PBMCs or T cells enriched from blood (not recorded which). Every receptor here comes from a woman aged 30 to 39 with acute COVID-19.

The sample holds one count of this clone. The chain couples TRBV14 to TRBJ2-4, with a tentative D call TRBD1 (5 bases). Per the germline V gene, CDR1 is SGHDN and CDR2 is FVKESK. The CDR3 has 16 amino acids. The germline V and J ends were trimmed by 0 bases and 2 bases, with 11 bases remaining between them. The CDR3 coding sequence is TGTGCCAGCAGCCAAGATAGGGGTAGTACCAAAAACATTCAGTACTTC. It is translated as CASSQDRGSTKNIQYF.

V and J are TRBV28 and TRBJ1-1, with D tentatively TRBD1 (5 bases). V lost 5 bases, J lost 1 base, and 8 bases lay in between. CDR3 size: 13 residues. Looked up from germline, CDR1 is MDHEN and CDR2 is SYDVKM. CDR3 sequence: CASSIRANTEAFF. In DNA, the CDR3 is TGTGCCAGCAGTATCAGGGCGAACACTGAAGCTTTCTTT.

The CDR3: CASSEQRGTYGYTF. The CDR3, as DNA: TGTGCCAGCAGTGAACAACGGGGGACCTATGGCTACACCTTC. This sequence joins TRBV6-1 and TRBJ1-2; a possible D gene is TRBD1 (5 bases). Trimming removed 2 bases at V and 4 bases at J, with 11 bases between. This CDR3 has 14 residues. Germline CDR1 MNHNS, CDR2 SASEGT.

This clone has only one observation. The J gene is TRBJ2-3, the V gene TRBV5-6, with D maybe TRBD2 (5 bases). Germline V gene lookup returns CDR1 SGHDT and CDR2 YYEEEE. Trimming removed 4 bases at V and 4 bases at J, with 10 bases between. The CDR3 covers 13 residues. CDR3 nucleotides: TGTGCCAGCAGCGGTACTAGGGCAGATACGCAGTATTTT. This codes for CASSGTRADTQYF.

This clone appeared a single time. This sequence joins TRBV7-8 and TRBJ2-7, with TRBD1 identical over 9 bases. V dropped 5 bases and J dropped 1; count of bases not matched to a gene: 6. CDR1 and CDR2 from the germline V gene are SGHVS and FQNEAQ. This CDR3 is built from 15 residues. This CDR3 reads CASSLGQGKSYEQYF. In nucleotides, the CDR3 is TGTGCCAGCAGCCTCGGACAGGGGAAGTCCTACGAGCAGTACTTC.

V usage is TRBV7-2 and J usage is TRBJ1-3, with D hard to call. This CDR3 has 13 residues. Germline CDR1 and CDR2: SGHTA and FQGNSA. V lost 4 bases to trimming and J lost 4 bases, with 8 bases between them. Here the CDR3 reads CASSSRLGNTIYF. CDR3 DNA sequence: TGTGCCAGCAGCTCGCGACTGGGAAACACCATATATTTT. Based on the CDR3 plus reference TRBV7-2 and TRBJ1-3, the full variable domain is GAGVSQSPSNKVTEKGKDVELRCDPISGHTALYWYRQSLGQGLEFLIYFQGNSAPDKSGLPSDRFSAERTGGSVSTLTIQRTQQEDSAVYLCASSSRLGNTIYFGEGSWLTVV.

This clone was seen once. This chain joins TRBV6-5 and TRBJ1-1; D is uncertain. Per germline, CDR1 MNHEY and CDR2 SVGAGI. Trimming left V 6 bases short and J 0 bases short, with 8 bases between. CDR3 size: 13 residues. For the CDR3, the DNA is TGTGCCAGCAGGTCAAGCCTGAACACTGAAGCTTTCTTT. Its protein is CASRSSLNTEAFF.

The chain recombines TRBV3-1 (or the pseudogene TRBV3-2) with TRBJ1-2, with D possibly TRBD1 on 5 matching bases. The ends were cut back, 1 base at V and 0 bases at J, with 15 bases in the middle. CDR1 and CDR2 (germline): LGHDT, YNNKEL (reference sequence). The CDR3 is made up of 17 amino acids. CDR3 in amino acids: CASSQAWAGRANYGYTF. The CDR3 DNA follows: TGTGCCAGCAGCCAAGCGTGGGCAGGGCGAGCTAACTATGGCTACACCTTC.

The chain employs TRBV9 and TRBJ1-2; TRBD1 agrees at 7 bases. Germline lookup yields CDR1 SGDLS and CDR2 YYNGEE. The CDR3 consists of 18 residues. The V gene end was trimmed by 3 bases and the J gene end by 5 bases; junction bases not matched to a gene: 19. Here the CDR3 DNA reads TGTGCCAGCAGCGCAAACCTAATAGGGGGGACAGATGGTTATGGCTACACCTTC. Protein: CASSANLIGGTDGYGYTF.

This chain uses TRBV3-1 (or the pseudogene TRBV3-2) with TRBJ1-2; the match to TRBD1 covers 9 bases. The CDR3 consists of 15 residues. The junction had 7 bases not matched to a gene; V was cut back by 1 base and J by 7 bases. The germline gives CDR1 LGHDT, CDR2 YNNKEL (reference sequence). The CDR3 bases are TGTGCCAGCAGCCAAGCCCCGGGACAGGGCTCTGGCTACACCTTC. It codes for CASSQAPGQGSGYTF.

This chain uses TRBV5-6 with TRBJ2-4; 7 nucleotides match TRBD2. The CDR3 is made up of 13 amino acids. In germline, CDR1 is SGHDT, CDR2 YYEEEE. The junction had 1 base not matched to a gene; V was cut back by 2 bases and J by 5 bases. CDR3 in DNA: TGTGCCAGCAGCTTCCGGGGGGAAAACATTCAGTACTTC. It is translated as CASSFRGENIQYF.

The chain couples TRBV6-5 to TRBJ1-2, with D possibly TRBD1 on 6 matching bases. The ends were cut back, 7 bases at V and 9 bases at J, with 18 bases in the middle. Germline CDR1 is MNHEY and CDR2 is SVGAGI. CDR3 length: 13 residues. For the CDR3, the DNA is TGTGCCAGCACTAACTTACAGGGCATGAGCTACACCTTC. It codes for CASTNLQGMSYTF.

This clone appeared a single time. The rearrangement uses TRBV15 and TRBJ2-3, with TRBD2 matching over 8 bases. The CDR3 spans 16 residues. Germline CDR1 is LNHNV and CDR2 is YYDKDF (reference sequence). V gave up 0 bases and J gave up 7 bases; unmatched junction bases: 9. The CDR3 bases are TGTGCCACCAGCAGAGATCTCGGGGGGGCGAGGAATACGCAGTATTTT. Protein: CATSRDLGGARNTQYF.